Given below is one T cell receptor (beta chain) in context. A second PCR of 7 to 11 cycles used a sample-barcoded 5' primer and a J-beta primer mix. Each cDNA molecule was tagged by a template-switch adaptor that had 12 random nucleotides. MiXCR, run by TCRdb on the 5' RACE reads, gives a single entry per CDR3 protein. The sample yields some 900,000 distinct CDR3 sequences, under 35% seen once. Extractions gave at least 6 micrograms of total RNA per sample. These data are taken from a study of blood T cells in healthy people across ages. The V gene's germline CDR1 is LGHDT and CDR2 YNNKEL (reference sequence). This CDR3 is 14 amino acids long. V was pared by 4 bases and J by 13 bases, with 11 bases of the junction left unmatched.

The source material was blood. The rearrangement uses TRBV3-1 and TRBJ2-1, with 9 bases lining up with TRBD2. This TCR was sampled from a woman over 75 in good health. CDR3 loop: CASSPPSGKETQFF. The CDR3 DNA sequence: TGTGCCAGCAGCCCACCTAGCGGGAAAGAGACCCAGTTCTTC.